These 30 T cell receptor beta chains originate from one sample sequenced in a study of technical replicates of blood from several donors. Measured with immunoSEQ multiplex PCR; TCRdb has only the in-frame clones, and not every one. The table has around 83,000 clones, about 90% seen once. Specimen: T cells isolated from PBMCs. These receptors were collected from a human donor in good health. Some clones in this sample may be carry-over from other donors' samples.

The chain is built from TRBV19 and TRBJ1-5; 9 nucleotides agree with TRBD1. The CDR3 has 15 residues. J lost 7 bases, V lost 2 bases, and 6 bases had no gene match. Germline V gene lookup returns CDR1 LNHDA and CDR2 SQIVND (reference sequence). The CDR3 loop reads CASSITRTGAQPQHF. CDR3 coding DNA: TGTGCCAGTAGTATAACACGGACAGGGGCACAGCCCCAGCATTTT.

The chain employs TRBV9 and TRBJ2-5; D possibly corresponds to TRBD2 (7 bases). V was trimmed by 7 bases and J by 4 bases, leaving 20 bases between them. The V gene's germline CDR1 is SGDLS and CDR2 YYNGEE. The CDR3 contains 15 residues. The CDR3 coding sequence is TGTGCCAGCTCTACGCTCGGGGGAGGGGGAGAGACCCAGTACTTC. Its translation: CASSTLGGGGETQYF.

The chain uses TRBV4-2 and TRBJ2-7, with 7 positions matching TRBD1. V shed 4 bases, J shed 0 bases, and the junction held 3 bases outside the gene matches. Germline CDR1 and CDR2: LGHNA and YNFKEQ. This CDR3 contains 14 residues. The CDR3 coding sequence is TGTGCCAGCAGCCGGGACAGTAGCTCCTACGAGCAGTACTTC. It codes for CASSRDSSSYEQYF.

This clone was found once. The chain joins TRBV18 to TRBJ1-5; 7 bases line up with TRBD1. The CDR3 length is 16 residues. Germline lookup yields CDR1 KGHSH and CDR2 LQKENI. Trimming at V came to 4 bases and at J to 1 base, leaving 7 bases not matched to a gene. The CDR3 loop is CASSLTGPRSNQPQHF. The CDR3 coding sequence is TGTGCCAGCTCACTGACAGGGCCCCGAAGCAATCAGCCCCAGCATTTT.

In its sample, this clone was seen once. The J gene is TRBJ2-3, the V gene TRBV4-1, with 7 bases lining up with TRBD2. This CDR3 region has 17 residues. The trim removed 1 base at V and 2 bases at J, leaving 9 bases unmatched. The V gene's germline CDR1 is MGHRA and CDR2 YSYEKL. The CDR3 sequence: CASSQAGRGIDTDTQYF. Here the CDR3 DNA reads TGCGCCAGCAGCCAAGCCGGGCGGGGGATTGACACAGATACGCAGTATTTT.

The chain joins TRBV7-9 to TRBJ1-1; D call uncertain. V lost 5 bases and J 1 base, leaving 8 bases between the germline ends. The germline CDR1 and CDR2 sequences are SEHNR and FQNEAQ (reference sequence). The CDR3 has 13 residues. Here the CDR3 reads CASSRGSNTEAFF. In nucleotides, the CDR3 is TGTGCCAGCAGCCGAGGGTCGAACACTGAAGCTTTCTTT.

The J gene is TRBJ2-5, the V gene TRBV9; a possible D gene is TRBD1 (5 bases). CDR1 and CDR2 (germline): SGDLS, YYNGEE. This CDR3 spans 13 amino acids. V lost 2 bases and J 4 bases, leaving 9 bases between the germline ends. CDR3 nucleotides: TGTGCCAGCAGCGTGGGGCATGGAGAGACCCAGTACTTC. Its translation is CASSVGHGETQYF.

The V call is TRBV27, the J call TRBJ2-3; D is uncertain. V lost 10 bases, J lost 2 bases, and 13 bases lay in between. This CDR3 region has 13 residues. From germline, CDR1 is MNHEY and CDR2 SMNVEV (reference sequence). This CDR3 reads CAIDSYSTDTQYF. In DNA, the CDR3 is TGTGCCATCGACTCGTACTCCACAGATACGCAGTATTTT.

This chain joins TRBV9 and TRBJ2-1; D possibly corresponds to TRBD2 (6 bases). The CDR3 runs to 13 residues. Deletions cut 4 bases from V and 6 bases from J, with 11 bases between. The germline V gene has CDR1 SGDLS and CDR2 YYNGEE. CDR3 amino acids: CASSKWDFNEQFF. The CDR3, as DNA: TGTGCCAGCAGCAAATGGGACTTCAATGAGCAGTTCTTC.

The chain has TRBV19 and TRBJ2-2, with D perhaps matching TRBD2 (6 bases). Trimming took off 3 bases at V and 1 base at J, with 18 bases between the two ends. Germline-derived CDR1 and CDR2 are LNHDA and SQIVND (reference sequence). This CDR3 has 18 amino acids. Here the CDR3 reads CASSINLALNKNTGELFF. The CDR3, as DNA: TGTGCCAGTAGTATCAACCTAGCGTTAAATAAGAACACCGGGGAGCTGTTTTTT.

The chain links TRBV27 to TRBJ2-1; no definite D call. Deletions cut 2 bases from V and 8 bases from J, with 7 bases between. Germline CDR1 MNHEY, CDR2 SMNVEV (reference sequence). The CDR3 spans 12 residues. CDR3 sequence reads: CASSLRADEQFF. The DNA of the CDR3 is TGTGCCAGCAGTTTAAGAGCCGATGAGCAGTTCTTC.

This clone has just one count. The CDR3 coding sequence is TGTGCCAGCAGTTACTATCCAGGGGGCGGCTATGGCTACACCTTC. Its translation: CASSYYPGGGYGYTF. This chain uses TRBV6-6 with TRBJ1-2; TRBD1 matches 8 bases. The CDR3 is made up of 15 amino acids. Trimming removed 1 base from V and 4 bases from J; junction bases left unmatched: 5. Germline values: CDR1 MNHNY, CDR2 SVGAGI (reference sequence).

CDR3 amino acids: CASSYGQMAFF. CDR3 bases: TGTGCCAGCAGTTACGGACAGATGGCTTTCTTT. The chain has TRBV6-5 and TRBJ1-1; TRBD1 might be the D (6 bases). CDR1 is MNHEY, CDR2 SVGAGI, per germline. CDR3 length: 11 amino acids. Trimming removed 2 bases at V and 11 bases at J, with 9 bases between.

The CDR3 loop is CASSLLAGVTDTQYF. The CDR3 DNA is TGTGCCAGCAGCTTACTAGCGGGAGTGACAGATACGCAGTATTTT. The V gene is TRBV7-2, the J gene TRBJ2-3, with 10 bases that match TRBD2. The length of the CDR3 is 15 residues. CDR1 SGHTA and CDR2 FQGNSA come from the germline V gene. J gave up 3 bases and V 2 bases, and 2 bases lay outside the gene matches.

V gene TRBV9 combines with J gene TRBJ2-7; D not certain. The CDR3 has 13 amino acids. Germline V CDR1 and CDR2: SGDLS, YYNGEE. Trimming cost V 0 bases and J 0 bases, with 4 bases left between them. The CDR3 here is CASSVAGSYEQYF. In DNA form, the CDR3 reads TGTGCCAGCAGCGTAGCCGGCTCCTACGAGCAGTACTTC.

J is TRBJ1-1 and V is TRBV18, with D possibly TRBD1 on 6 matching bases. Germline V gives CDR1 KGHSH, CDR2 LQKENI. Trimming took off 0 bases at V and 11 bases at J, with 19 bases between the two ends. The CDR3 has 15 residues. Here the CDR3 DNA reads TGTGCCAGCTCACCACCGTCTAGACAGGCCGTGGGGGCTTTCTTT. Translation gives CASSPPSRQAVGAFF.

CDR3: CASSVGDSHNEQFF. The CDR3 DNA follows: TGTGCCAGCAGCGTCGGGGACAGCCACAATGAGCAGTTCTTC. The rearrangement joins TRBV9 to TRBJ2-1, with TRBD1 matching 7 bases. V was clipped by 2 bases and J by 5 bases; unmatched bases: 4. Germline V lookup: CDR1 SGDLS, CDR2 YYNGEE. The CDR3 consists of 14 residues.

The rearrangement links TRBV19 to TRBJ2-1; 11 nucleotides line up with TRBD2. From germline, CDR1 is LNHDA and CDR2 SQIVND (reference sequence). Losses at the gene ends were 1 base for V and 4 bases for J; bases not matched to a gene: 0. The CDR3 runs to 15 residues. Here the CDR3 reads CASSIGLAGYNEQFF. The CDR3 bases are TGTGCCAGTAGTATAGGACTAGCGGGGTACAATGAGCAGTTCTTC.

The chain joins TRBV6-5 to TRBJ2-1; possibly TRBD1 for D (5 bases). The germline V and J ends were trimmed by 6 bases and 2 bases, with 14 bases remaining between them. Germline V gene data show CDR1 as MNHEY and CDR2 as SVGAGI. There are 15 residues in the CDR3. CDR3 loop: CASRTGLGTYNEQFF. The CDR3 coding sequence is TGTGCCAGCAGAACAGGATTAGGCACCTACAATGAGCAGTTCTTC.

The chain links TRBV5-1 to TRBJ2-2; D uncertain. The CDR3 spans 16 residues. Looked up from germline, CDR1 is SGHRS and CDR2 is YFSETQ. The V and J ends lost 0 bases and 1 base respectively, with 10 bases between them. CDR3 amino acids: CASSLEQLQNTGELFF. The CDR3 DNA reads as TGCGCCAGCAGCTTGGAACAGCTACAGAACACCGGGGAGCTGTTTTTT.

The chain couples TRBV19 to TRBJ1-2, with 12 bases aligning to TRBD1. Germline trimming cut 4 bases from V and 7 bases from J; bases unmatched to any gene: 10. The germline gives CDR1 LNHDA, CDR2 SQIVND (reference sequence). The CDR3 runs to 16 residues. CDR3 nucleotides: TGTGCCAGTAGTACCCCGTCCGGGACAGGGGGCTCTGGCTACACCTTC. Residues: CASSTPSGTGGSGYTF.

The chain joins TRBV20-1 to TRBJ2-1; 9 nucleotides agree with TRBD2. The CDR3 sequence is 11 residues long. Looked up from germline, CDR1 is DFQATT and CDR2 is SNEGSKA (reference sequence). Losses at the gene ends were 5 bases for V and 7 bases for J; bases not matched to a gene: 0. The CDR3 region is CSAAGGNEQFF. The DNA for the CDR3 is TGCAGTGCTGCGGGGGGGAATGAGCAGTTCTTC.

This clone appeared a few times. The chain combines TRBV5-1 with TRBJ1-1; D unclear. Looked up from germline, CDR1 is SGHRS and CDR2 is YFSETQ. This CDR3 has 9 residues. V was trimmed by 9 bases and J by 4 bases, leaving 4 bases between them. CDR3 protein: CAILTEAFF. The CDR3 DNA is TGCGCCATCCTCACTGAAGCTTTCTTT. Full variable domain (rest looked up from reference TRBV5-1 and TRBJ1-1): KAGVTQTPRYLIKTRGQQVTLSCSPISGHRSVSWYQQTPGQGLQFLFEYFSETQRNKGNFPGRFSGRQFSNSRSEMNVSTLELGDSALYLCAILTEAFFGQGTRLTVV.

This sequence joins TRBV2 and TRBJ2-3; 7 bases are a match to TRBD2. The CDR3 extends over 13 amino acids. V lost 6 bases and J lost 4; bases outside the gene matches: 4. Germline CDR1 reads SNHLY; CDR2 reads FYNNEI. The CDR3 nucleotides read TGTGCCAGCAGCGGGACTATCGCAGATACGCAGTATTTT. Amino acids: CASSGTIADTQYF. Filled out from reference TRBV2 and TRBJ2-3, the complete variable domain reads EPEVTQTPSHQVTQMGQEVILRCVPISNHLYFYWYRQILGQKVEFLVSFYNNEISEKSEIFDDQFSVERPDGSNFTLKIRSTKLEDSAMYFCASSGTIADTQYFGPGTRLTVL.

The chain recombines TRBV19 with TRBJ2-5; D is possibly TRBD2 (5 bases). V was pared by 7 bases and J by 4 bases, with 19 bases between. Germline CDR1 and CDR2: LNHDA and SQIVND (reference sequence). This CDR3 has 15 amino acids. The CDR3 nucleotides are TGTGCCAGTAAGGGTCGGGCGGGTAATAGAGAGACCCAGTACTTC. Translation gives CASKGRAGNRETQYF.

The chain recombines TRBV7-2 with TRBJ1-3, with D possibly matching TRBD1 (6 bases). This CDR3 spans 14 amino acids. Germline V CDR1 and CDR2: SGHTA, FQGNSA. The ends were cut back, 2 bases at V and 2 bases at J, with 7 bases in the middle. CDR3 amino acids: CASSLNRAGNTIYF. CDR3 nucleotide sequence: TGTGCCAGCAGCTTAAACAGGGCTGGAAACACCATATATTTT.

The sample holds one count of this clone. The chain is built from TRBV5-1 and TRBJ1-3; the match to TRBD1 covers 7 bases. CDR1 and CDR2 (germline): SGHRS, YFSETQ. V trimming: 0 bases; J trimming: 2 bases; junction bases outside the gene matches: 5. The CDR3 totals 16 residues. The CDR3 DNA is TGCGCCAGCAGCTTGGCTCGTACAGGGGCTGGAAACACCATATATTTT. Translation: CASSLARTGAGNTIYF.

The chain carries TRBV9 and TRBJ2-1; 12 bases are a match to TRBD2. CDR3 length: 17 amino acids. Germline V gene data show CDR1 as SGDLS and CDR2 as YYNGEE. The V and J ends lost 0 bases and 7 bases, in that order; junction bases with no gene match: 8. The CDR3 region has the DNA TGTGCCAGCAGCGTAGAGGAGGTGACTAGCGGGAGAAATGAGCAGTTCTTC. Encoded protein: CASSVEEVTSGRNEQFF. Filled out from reference TRBV9 and TRBJ2-1, the complete variable domain reads DSGVTQTPKHLITATGQRVTLRCSPRSGDLSVYWYQQSLDQGLQFLIQYYNGEERAKGNILERFSAQQFPDLHSELNLSSLELGDSALYFCASSVEEVTSGRNEQFFGPGTRLTVL.

This chain joins TRBV28 and TRBJ2-3, with TRBD1 identical over 7 bases. Germline CDR1 MDHEN, CDR2 SYDVKM. The CDR3 loop spans 16 amino acids. Trimming took 6 bases from V and 3 from J; bases not matched to a gene: 12. The chain's CDR3 is CASRPPGQMRTDTQYF. CDR3 coding DNA: TGTGCCAGCAGACCCCCGGGACAGATGAGGACAGATACGCAGTATTTT. The full variable domain, completed using reference TRBV28 and TRBJ2-3, is DVKVTQSSRYLVKRTGEKVFLECVQDMDHENMFWYRQDPGLGLRLIYFSYDVKMKEKGDIPEGYSVSREKKERFSLILESASTNQTSMYLCASRPPGQMRTDTQYFGPGTRLTVL.

This clone has just one count. This chain uses TRBV7-8 with TRBJ1-2; the match to TRBD1 covers 7 bases. J gave up 8 bases and V 6 bases, and 6 bases lay outside the gene matches. Germline V gene lookup returns CDR1 SGHVS and CDR2 FQNEAQ. The CDR3 consists of 12 residues. The CDR3 nucleotides are TGTGCCAGCAGTCACGACAGGGTGGGCTACACCTTC. Translating gives CASSHDRVGYTF.